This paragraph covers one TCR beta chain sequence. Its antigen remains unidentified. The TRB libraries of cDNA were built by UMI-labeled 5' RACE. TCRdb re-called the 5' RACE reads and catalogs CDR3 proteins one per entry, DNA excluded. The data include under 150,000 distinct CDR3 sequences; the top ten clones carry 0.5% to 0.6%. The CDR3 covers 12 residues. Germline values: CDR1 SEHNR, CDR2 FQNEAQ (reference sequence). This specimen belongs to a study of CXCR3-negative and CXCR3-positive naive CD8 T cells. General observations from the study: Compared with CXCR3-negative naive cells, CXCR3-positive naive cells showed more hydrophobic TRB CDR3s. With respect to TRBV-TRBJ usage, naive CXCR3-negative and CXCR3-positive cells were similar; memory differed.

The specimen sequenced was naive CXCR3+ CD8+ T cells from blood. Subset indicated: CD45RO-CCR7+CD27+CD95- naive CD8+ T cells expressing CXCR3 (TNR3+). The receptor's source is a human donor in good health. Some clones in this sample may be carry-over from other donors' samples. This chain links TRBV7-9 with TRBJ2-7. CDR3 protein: CASSSLQREQYF.